Listed below are T cell receptor beta chains from one sample, sequenced in a study of blood T cell repertoires in COVID-19. Produced via immunoSEQ multiplex PCR; TCRdb's table is partial and in-frame only. Counted here are approximately 500,000 clones, approximately 92% occurring once; the ten biggest clones make up roughly 0.92%. Sequenced material: peripheral blood. These receptors originate from a young man with COVID-19, enrolled during active disease. Each CDR3 is given with its conserved first and last residue. The D gene is left open where the match is weak.

v_call	d_call	j_call	cdr3_aa
TRBV4-1	NA	TRBJ2-1	CASSQVGTRHNEQFF
TRBV20-1	NA	TRBJ1-4	CGGGDGEKLFF
TRBV7-9	NA	TRBJ2-6	CASSLVARLSGANVLTF
TRBV6-5	TRBD1	TRBJ2-1	CASRAGQAYNEQFF
TRBV5-1	NA	TRBJ1-1	CASSLGTVNTEAFF
TRBV6-5	NA	TRBJ2-3	CASRKGGPDTQYF
TRBV18	NA	TRBJ1-6	CASSTGQYLGSPLHF
TRBV9	TRBD2	TRBJ2-3	CASSAGLSYTDTQYF
TRBV7-9	TRBD2	TRBJ2-1	CASRPGLAGVASYNEQFF
TRBV4-1	NA	TRBJ1-5	CASSQEATGGPQHF
TRBV20-1	TRBD2	TRBJ2-3	CSASGGRAAGDTQYF
TRBV18	NA	TRBJ1-2	CASSQGLNYGYTF
TRBV7-6	TRBD1	TRBJ1-1	CASSPGTGAWTEAFF
TRBV25-1	TRBD2	TRBJ2-1	CASSESTSGVNEQFF
TRBV6-2/TRBV6-3	TRBD1	TRBJ1-2	CASSLQGSVYTF
TRBV5-6	NA	TRBJ1-2	CASSLARRNYGYTF
TRBV18	TRBD1	TRBJ2-7	CASSNRDRGDYEQYF
TRBV3-1/TRBV3-2	TRBD2	TRBJ2-1	CASSQDWSRGGHDEQFF
TRBV5-1	TRBD1	TRBJ2-1	CASNWGDRDYNEQFF
TRBV6-5	NA	TRBJ2-5	CASSYEAKSYETQYF
TRBV6-1	NA	TRBJ2-3	CASSEVKGVDTQYF
TRBV25-1	TRBD1	TRBJ1-3	CASSDPATGVENTIYF
TRBV5-1	NA	TRBJ2-2	CASSRGWGTGELFF
TRBV3-1/TRBV3-2	NA	TRBJ2-3	CASSRGRDTQYF
TRBV7-9	TRBD1	TRBJ2-3	CASSLGFRDRVDTQYF
TRBV7-8	NA	TRBJ1-1	CASSLGHLNTEAFF
TRBV6-1	NA	TRBJ2-3	CASSDNRARDTQYF
TRBV30	NA	TRBJ1-6	CAWMVRRANSPLHF
TRBV4-1	TRBD1	TRBJ2-7	CASSQVGQVGGEQYF
TRBV7-9	NA	TRBJ2-2	CASSPGARTGELFF
TRBV19	NA	TRBJ1-2	CASSIGGNYGYTF
TRBV7-2	NA	TRBJ2-1	CASSLVGRNEQFF
TRBV9	NA	TRBJ2-3	CASSVGLRFTDTQYF
TRBV5-4	NA	TRBJ2-2	CASSSKSTGAGELFF
TRBV5-6	NA	TRBJ2-2	CASSLPLASYTGELFF
TRBV3-1/TRBV3-2	NA	TRBJ1-2	CASSQVQGRGYTF
TRBV3-1/TRBV3-2	NA	TRBJ1-2	CASSHTGTGYTF
TRBV4-1	TRBD1	TRBJ1-2	CASSQVALDRDYGYTF
TRBV19	TRBD1	TRBJ1-5	CASNTGDQPQHF
TRBV6-5	TRBD2	TRBJ2-7	CASSSGTSGNYEQYF
TRBV11-3	NA	TRBJ2-5	CASSSRSDQETQYF
TRBV12-3/TRBV12-4	NA	TRBJ1-5	CASRLNSNQPQHF
TRBV27	NA	TRBJ1-4	CASSLGGATNEKLFF
TRBV7-6	TRBD2	TRBJ2-3	CASSLVSGGDTQYF
TRBV5-4	NA	TRBJ1-1	CASSLGEGLYTEAFF